One and the same sample provided the 13 T cell receptor beta chains below, sequenced in a study of T cell clonality in common variable immunodeficiency (dated by TCRdb to between 2015 and 2017). Preparation of the library involved the immunoSEQ multiplex PCR assay. The clones in this table, taken by TCRdb from immuneACCESS, are in-frame only. Not every clone is retained; where verified, under half of the shortfall comes from an unresolved V gene, and the cause of the rest is unknown. The data for this sample show roughly 51,000 clones, each detected more than once. The ten largest clones capture about 5.5% of the sample. Input material: peripheral blood mononuclear cells. The receptors here all came from a person between 18 and 70 years old in good health.

This clone was recorded at least ten times. Coverage ceases 3 residues before the CDR3 finishes, and the germline J gene fills in the end. The V gene is TRBV30, the J gene TRBJ1-1; D unclear. The CDR3 sequence is 11 residues long. Trimming removed 5 bases from V and 1 base from J, with 5 bases in between. Looked up from germline, CDR1 is GTSNPN and CDR2 is SVGIG (reference sequence). The covered CDR3 bases are TGTGCCTGGTGTCAGAACACTGAA. Protein sequence: CAWCQNTE. The CDR3 in its entirety is CAWCQNTEAFF. Combining the CDR3 with reference TRBV30 and TRBJ1-1 gives the whole variable domain SQTIHQWPATLVQPVGSPLSLECTVEGTSNPNLYWYRQAAGRGLQLLFYSVGIGQISSEVPQNLSASRPQDRQFILSSKKLLLSDSGFYLCAWCQNTEAFFGQGTRLTVV.

Regarding this clone: The observed sequence ends 3 residues before the CDR3 terminus, with the missing tail filled in from the germline J gene. V gene TRBV27 combines with J gene TRBJ2-7; 7 bases match TRBD1. J was trimmed by 0 bases and V by 6 bases; bases with no gene match: 2. The CDR3 sequence is 13 residues long. The germline V gene has CDR1 MNHEY and CDR2 SMNVEV (reference sequence). CDR3 DNA, as far as it was read: TGTGCCAGCAGAAACAGGGGCTCCTACGAG. This encodes CASRNRGSYE. From start to end, the CDR3 is CASRNRGSYEQYF.

This clone was counted many times. The CDR3 end lies 3 residues beyond the end of the read and is filled in from the germline J gene. This chain uses TRBV19 with TRBJ2-1; 9 nucleotides align to TRBD2. Trimming cost V 3 bases and J 6 bases; bases outside gene matches: 9. This CDR3 region has 16 residues. Germline V gene data show CDR1 as LNHDA and CDR2 as SQIVND (reference sequence). Incomplete CDR3 DNA: TGTGCCAGTAGTATTAGGGCGGGAGGGCCCGTCAATGAG. It translates to CASSIRAGGPVNE. The full CDR3 is CASSIRAGGPVNEQFF.

Ten or more counts support this clone. The missing CDR3 end, 3 residues past where the read stops, is filled in from the germline J gene. J is TRBJ2-7 and V is TRBV10-3; 12 bases line up with TRBD1. This CDR3 comprises 15 residues. Looked up from germline, CDR1 is ENHRY and CDR2 is SYGVKD. The V segment lost 4 bases and the J segment 2 bases; nucleotides outside the gene matches: 3. The DNA read from the CDR3 is TGTGCCATCAGTGTGGGGACAGGGGGCACCTACGAG. Translated: CAISVGTGGTYE. The whole CDR3 protein is CAISVGTGGTYEQYF.

This clone was seen many times. From the germline J gene comes the end of the CDR3, since the read stops 3 residues before it. The chain carries TRBV5-1 and TRBJ2-1, with a possible D match to TRBD2 (6 bases). The CDR3 covers 15 residues. Deletions cut 4 bases from V and 9 bases from J, with 20 bases between. Germline CDR1 SGHRS, CDR2 YFSETQ. CDR3 residues: CASSPGLSGSGEQFF. The covered CDR3 bases are TGCGCCAGCAGCCCCGGACTTAGCGGTTCGGGTGAG.

The table lists this clone with many counts. The read terminates 3 residues ahead of where the CDR3 ends, so the germline J gene completes it. The chain links TRBV19 to TRBJ1-1, with a tentative D call TRBD1 (5 bases). This CDR3 has 15 residues. The V end was cut by 3 bases, the J end by 2 bases, with 13 bases between. Germline V gene lookup returns CDR1 LNHDA and CDR2 SQIVND (reference sequence). The CDR3 region is CASSIPTEFNTEAFF. The covered CDR3 bases are TGTGCCAGTAGTATCCCGACAGAATTTAACACTGAA.

This clone was detected a few times. Its ends do not fully match the called genes, so a read error is possible. The read is 3 residues too short to cover the CDR3 end, so that end is filled in from the germline J gene. The gene calls are TRBV5-1 and TRBJ2-3, with D tentatively TRBD2 (6 bases). The CDR3 has 14 residues. CDR1 SGHRS and CDR2 YFSETQ come from the germline V gene. The CDR3 loop is CTSNPSASTDTQYF. The CDR3 bases that were read are TGCACCAGCAACCCTAGCGCAAGTACAGATACG. Looking up the rest from reference TRBV5-1 and TRBJ2-3 gives the full variable domain: KAGVTQTPRYLIKTRGQQVTLSCSPISGHRSVSWYQQTPGQGLQFLFEYFSETQRNKGNFPGRFSGRQFSNSRSEMNVSTLELGDSALYLCTSNPSASTDTQYFGPGTRLTVL.

This clone was counted only a few times. Read sequence stops 3 residues before the CDR3 end, and the germline J gene provides the missing end. This sequence joins TRBV20-1 and TRBJ2-1; 7 bases match TRBD2. J gave up 4 bases and V 4 bases, and 19 bases lay outside the gene matches. From germline, CDR1 is DFQATT and CDR2 SNEGSKA (reference sequence). The CDR3 consists of 18 residues. The CDR3 reads CSAITASNGLAEYNEQFF. CDR3 DNA (partial): TGCAGTGCTATAACCGCGTCAAACGGGCTAGCGGAGTACAATGAG.

The sample holds many counts of this clone. The CDR3 end is not reached by the read, which stops 3 residues before it; the germline J gene fills it in. The chain has TRBV7-9 and TRBJ1-1; 9 bases are shared with TRBD1. The CDR3 totals 15 residues. J was trimmed by 0 bases and V by 4 bases; bases with no gene match: 3. From germline, CDR1 is SEHNR and CDR2 FQNEAQ (reference sequence). The CDR3 reads CASSYYRGLNTEAFF. The DNA read from the CDR3 is TGTGCCAGCAGCTATTACAGGGGGCTGAACACTGAA.

This clone was detected a few times. The read is 3 residues too short to cover the CDR3 end, so that end is filled in from the germline J gene. V usage is TRBV19 and J usage is TRBJ1-5, with 10 bases identical to TRBD1. The CDR3 sequence is 15 residues long. V was pared by 7 bases and J by 3 bases, with 6 bases of the junction left unmatched. Germline-derived CDR1 and CDR2 are LNHDA and SQIVND (reference sequence). Partial CDR3 DNA: TGTGCCAGTACTTTGGGACAGGGGTACAATCAGCCC. Its translation is CASTLGQGYNQP. In full, the CDR3 reads CASTLGQGYNQPQHF.

This clone has at least ten counts. The CDR3 end falls 3 residues outside the read, so it is completed with the germline J gene. The chain employs TRBV14 and TRBJ2-1, with 8 bases fitting TRBD1. Germline CDR1 reads SGHDN; CDR2 reads FVKESK. This CDR3 region has 15 residues. V gave up 6 bases and J gave up 0 bases; unmatched junction bases: 4. The CDR3 reads CASSKDRVSYNEQFF. CDR3 DNA, as far as it was read: TGTGCCAGCAGTAAGGACAGGGTCTCCTACAATGAG.

In this sample, this clone turned up many times. The CDR3 is cut off 3 residues early in the read; its end comes from the germline J gene. The chain has TRBV4-2 and TRBJ2-7, with TRBD2 matching 15 bases. The CDR3 consists of 16 residues. The junction had 4 bases not matched to a gene; V was cut back by 1 base and J by 6 bases. Germline assignment: CDR1 LGHNA and CDR2 YNFKEQ. CDR3 residues: CASSQVGTSGRSEQYF. CDR3 bases read: TGTGCCAGCAGCCAAGTGGGGACTAGCGGGAGGAGCGAG.

Many counts were recorded for this clone. The CDR3 end lies 3 residues beyond the end of the read and is filled in from the germline J gene. This chain links TRBV5-4 with TRBJ2-7, with 7 bases matching TRBD1. Germline V gene lookup returns CDR1 SGHNT and CDR2 YYREEE (reference sequence). This CDR3 region has 15 residues. V shed 4 bases and J 5 bases; nucleotides not matched to a gene: 12. Partial CDR3 DNA: TGTGCCAGCAGCAGGCGGGCCACAGGGGTGAACGAG. Translated, it gives CASSRRATGVNE. The whole CDR3 protein reads CASSRRATGVNEQYF.